The next 22 T cell receptor beta chains were all read from a single sample in a study of OX40 agonist ivuxolimab in advanced cancers. TCRdb's table, derived via immunoSEQ multiplex PCR, lists solely in-frame clones and lacks some. The sample comprises about 63,000 clones, about 89% of which are singletons, and 4.2% rests with the top ten. Source: CD4+ or CD8+ T cells sorted from blood, taken in a trial of the OX40 agonist ivuxolimab. The receptor set was obtained from an adult with an advanced solid tumor such as melanoma, head and neck, liver or kidney cancer.

This clone was seen more than once but under ten times. This CDR3 is CAWSVLGQGPATEAFF. CDR3 DNA: TGTGCCTGGAGTGTATTGGGGCAGGGGCCTGCTACTGAAGCTTTCTTT. The chain recombines TRBV30 with TRBJ1-1; tentative D call: TRBD1 (6 bases). V gave up 0 bases and J gave up 5 bases, with 19 bases separating them. This CDR3 contains 16 residues. CDR1 is GTSNPN and CDR2 is SVGIG in the germline V gene (reference sequence).

The chain has TRBV5-4 and TRBJ1-3; a weak D match, TRBD1 (5 bases). Trimming took 3 bases from V and 4 from J, leaving 8 bases between them. Germline CDR1 is SGHNT and CDR2 is YYREEE (reference sequence). This CDR3 contains 13 residues. This CDR3 reads CASSSGPGNTIYF. The CDR3 DNA sequence: TGTGCCAGCAGCTCGGGACCAGGAAACACCATATATTTT.

This clone has a single count. The J gene is TRBJ2-7, the V gene TRBV5-5; 7 positions match TRBD2. The CDR3 contains 16 residues. CDR1 SGHKS and CDR2 YYEKEE come from the germline V gene (reference sequence). The ends lost 3 bases at V and 5 bases at J; junction bases unmatched: 14. The CDR3 spells CASSSRTSAGRDEQYF. The CDR3 DNA is TGTGCCAGCAGCTCCCGCACTAGCGCCGGCCGGGACGAGCAGTACTTC. The entire variable domain, with the rest obtained from reference TRBV5-5 and TRBJ2-7, is as follows: DAGVTQSPTHLIKTRGQQVTLRCSPISGHKSVSWYQQVLGQGPQFIFQYYEKEERGRGNFPDRFSARQFPNYSSELNVNALLLGDSALYLCASSSRTSAGRDEQYFGPGTRLTVT.

This rearrangement joins TRBV6-5 to TRBJ1-4; no clear D gene. In germline, CDR1 is MNHEY, CDR2 SVGAGI. V was trimmed by 0 bases and J by 5 bases, leaving 13 bases between them. The CDR3 loop spans 16 amino acids. The CDR3 nucleotides are TGTGCCAGCAGTTACTCCTTTGGTATAGGGAATGAAAAACTGTTTTTT. As protein: CASSYSFGIGNEKLFF.

This chain links TRBV6-1 with TRBJ2-1; TRBD1 agrees at 7 bases. CDR1 and CDR2 (germline): MNHNS, SASEGT. The CDR3 spans 15 residues. The trim removed 10 bases at V and 8 bases at J, leaving 17 bases unmatched. CDR3 nucleotides: TGTGCCACCTTGGAGGCTAAGACAGGGCTAGATGAGCAGTTCTTC. Protein: CATLEAKTGLDEQFF.

The genes are TRBV11-3 and TRBJ2-2; 10 bases line up with TRBD1. The CDR3 covers 16 residues. CDR1 and CDR2 (germline): SGHNT, YENEEA. The J segment lost 5 bases and the V segment lost 6 bases, leaving 9 bases of the junction unmatched. The CDR3 bases are TGTGCCAGCAGTCTCGGACAGGGGGTTGGGACCGGGGAGCTGTTTTTT. Translated: CASSLGQGVGTGELFF.

This sequence joins TRBV4-1 and TRBJ2-3; 10 positions match TRBD2. The CDR3 loop spans 15 amino acids. Germline-derived CDR1 and CDR2 are MGHRA and YSYEKL. With V trimmed by 3 bases and J by 5 bases, 5 bases remained unmatched. The CDR3 DNA follows: TGCGCCAGCAGCCACCCTAGCGGGGGCGGAGATACGCAGTATTTT. It encodes CASSHPSGGGDTQYF.

This chain uses TRBV5-1 with TRBJ1-5; D call uncertain. The V end lost 0 bases, the J end lost 5 bases, and 9 bases lay between the germline ends. Germline lookup yields CDR1 SGHRS and CDR2 YFSETQ. This CDR3 is 14 amino acids long. The DNA of the CDR3 is TGCGCCAGCAGCTTGGAAGTTGGGGATCAGCCCCAGCATTTT. Protein sequence: CASSLEVGDQPQHF.

V gene TRBV29-1 combines with J gene TRBJ2-3, with 9 bases aligning to TRBD1. This CDR3 spans 16 amino acids. J was trimmed by 5 bases and V by 3 bases; bases with no gene match: 12. Germline values: CDR1 SQVTM, CDR2 ANQGSEA. This CDR3 reads CSVEGTRTGAGDTQYF. CDR3 DNA sequence: TGCAGCGTTGAGGGGACGAGGACAGGGGCGGGAGATACGCAGTATTTT.

The chain uses TRBV9 and TRBJ1-1; no definite D call. This CDR3 spans 13 amino acids. The germline V gene has CDR1 SGDLS and CDR2 YYNGEE. Trimming shortened V by 2 bases and J by 2 bases, and 7 bases separated the two germline ends. The CDR3 protein is CASSVWLNTEAFF. In nucleotides, the CDR3 is TGTGCCAGCAGCGTCTGGTTAAACACTGAAGCTTTCTTT.

J is TRBJ1-2 and V is TRBV7-9; weak D call: TRBD1 (6 bases). CDR1 SEHNR and CDR2 FQNEAQ come from the germline V gene (reference sequence). Between the trimmed V and J ends, which lost 8 bases and 4 bases, there was a span of 14 bases. The CDR3 spans 13 residues. CDR3 loop: CASVKGEAYGYTF. DNA of the CDR3: TGTGCCAGCGTAAAGGGGGAGGCCTATGGCTACACCTTC.

The rearrangement links TRBV4-2 to TRBJ2-7, with D unresolved. Trimming left V 0 bases short and J 0 bases short, with 15 bases between. There are 17 residues in the CDR3. Germline V lookup: CDR1 LGHNA, CDR2 YNFKEQ. The CDR3 loop is CASSQDQDAGFSYEQYF. The CDR3 DNA reads TGTGCCAGCAGCCAAGACCAGGACGCAGGATTCTCCTACGAGCAGTACTTC.

The chain uses TRBV28 and TRBJ1-5, with D possibly matching TRBD1 (6 bases). Deletions cut 3 bases from V and 0 bases from J, with 6 bases between. The V gene's germline CDR1 is MDHEN and CDR2 SYDVKM. The CDR3 extends over 14 amino acids. This CDR3 is CASSFRGSNQPQHF. CDR3 nucleotides: TGTGCCAGCAGTTTCAGGGGTAGCAATCAGCCCCAGCATTTT.

J is TRBJ1-6 and V is TRBV9; D ambiguous. V shed 3 bases and J shed 10 bases, with 17 bases lying between them. This CDR3 has 15 amino acids. Germline V CDR1 and CDR2: SGDLS, YYNGEE. CDR3 in amino acids: CASSGPGQIGSPLHF. The CDR3 DNA reads TGTGCCAGCAGCGGCCCTGGGCAGATCGGATCACCCCTCCACTTT.

The chain employs TRBV19 and TRBJ1-1; TRBD1 matches at 7 bases. The germline gives CDR1 LNHDA, CDR2 SQIVND (reference sequence). The CDR3 has 14 amino acids. With 2 bases clipped from V and 6 bases from J, the junction kept 6 bases outside the gene matches. The DNA of the CDR3 is TGTGCCAGTAGTATACAGGGGGGAATCGCTGAAGCTTTCTTT. Its translation is CASSIQGGIAEAFF.

This clone came up once. The chain joins TRBV9 to TRBJ1-1; D call uncertain. Germline CDR1 SGDLS, CDR2 YYNGEE. Trimming removed 1 base from V and 3 bases from J, with 10 bases in between. CDR3 length: 14 residues. The CDR3 here is CASSVHIYDTEAFF. The CDR3, as DNA: TGTGCCAGCAGCGTACACATTTATGACACTGAAGCTTTCTTT.

The chain is built from TRBV27 and TRBJ2-1, with D tentatively TRBD1 (5 bases). The CDR3 runs 14 residues. Germline CDR1 MNHEY, CDR2 SMNVEV (reference sequence). The V gene lost 3 bases and the J gene lost 2 bases, with 8 bases spanning the gap. CDR3 loop: CASSFQGAYNEQFF. The CDR3 nucleotides read TGTGCCAGCAGTTTCCAGGGTGCCTACAATGAGCAGTTCTTC.

The chain carries TRBV4-1 and TRBJ1-1, with a weak D call TRBD1 (5 bases). CDR3 length: 13 residues. Trimming took off 7 bases at V and 4 bases at J, with 13 bases between the two ends. CDR1 MGHRA and CDR2 YSYEKL come from the germline V gene. The CDR3 protein is CASTKGDATEAFF. The CDR3 DNA reads TGCGCCAGCACTAAAGGGGACGCCACTGAAGCTTTCTTT.

V usage is TRBV7-9 and J usage is TRBJ1-4, with D possibly TRBD1 on 5 matching bases. The CDR3 contains 15 residues. V was trimmed by 5 bases and J by 6 bases, leaving 16 bases between them. In germline, CDR1 is SEHNR, CDR2 FQNEAQ (reference sequence). CDR3 in amino acids: CASSASGTGDEKLFF. The CDR3 bases are TGTGCCAGCAGCGCCTCCGGGACGGGGGATGAAAAACTGTTTTTT. Full variable domain (rest looked up from reference TRBV7-9 and TRBJ1-4): DTGVSQNPRHKITKRGQNVTFRCDPISEHNRLYWYRQTLGQGPEFLTYFQNEAQLEKSRLLSDRFSAERPKGSFSTLEIQRTEQGDSAMYLCASSASGTGDEKLFFGSGTQLSVL.

The V call is TRBV6-6, the J call TRBJ2-5, with 15 positions matching TRBD2. Germline loops: CDR1 MNHNY, CDR2 SVGAGI (reference sequence). Trimming cost V 5 bases and J 5 bases; bases outside gene matches: 6. The CDR3 contains 16 residues. CDR3 nucleotides: TGTGCCAGCAGTCCCGGACTAGCGGGGGGGCTGGAGACCCAGTACTTC. Its protein is CASSPGLAGGLETQYF.

This clone is medium-sized in the sample. The genes are TRBV4-1 and TRBJ1-1, with D hard to call. The CDR3 is 13 amino acids. The germline CDR1 and CDR2 sequences are MGHRA and YSYEKL. V was cut by 3 bases and J by 0 bases, with 5 bases left in between. This chain's CDR3 is CASSHVMNTEAFF. The CDR3 DNA sequence: TGCGCCAGCAGCCACGTGATGAACACTGAAGCTTTCTTT.

The V gene is TRBV14, the J gene TRBJ2-7, with 7 bases identical to TRBD1. The CDR3 is 15 amino acids. The J segment lost 3 bases and the V segment lost 3 bases, leaving 8 bases of the junction unmatched. Germline values: CDR1 SGHDN, CDR2 FVKESK. The CDR3, as DNA: TGTGCCAGCAGCCATGGGACAGATTTCATCTACGAGCAGTACGTC. This codes for CASSHGTDFIYEQYV.